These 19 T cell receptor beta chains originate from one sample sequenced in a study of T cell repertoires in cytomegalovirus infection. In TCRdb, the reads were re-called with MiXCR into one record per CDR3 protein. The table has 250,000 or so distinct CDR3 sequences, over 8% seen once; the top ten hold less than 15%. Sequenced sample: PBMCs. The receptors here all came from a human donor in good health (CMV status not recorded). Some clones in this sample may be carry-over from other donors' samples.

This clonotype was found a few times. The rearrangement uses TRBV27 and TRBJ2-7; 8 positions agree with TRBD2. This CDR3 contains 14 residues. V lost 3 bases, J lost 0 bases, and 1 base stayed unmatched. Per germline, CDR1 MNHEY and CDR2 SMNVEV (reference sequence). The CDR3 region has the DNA TGTGCCAGCAGTTTTAGCGGGATCTCCTACGAGCAGTACTTC. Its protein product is CASSFSGISYEQYF.

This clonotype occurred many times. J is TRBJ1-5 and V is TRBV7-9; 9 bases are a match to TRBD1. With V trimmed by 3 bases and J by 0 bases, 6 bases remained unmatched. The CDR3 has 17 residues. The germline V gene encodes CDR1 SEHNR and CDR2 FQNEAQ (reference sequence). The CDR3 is CASSLGQGVPSNQPQHF. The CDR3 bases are TGTGCCAGCAGCTTGGGACAGGGAGTCCCTAGCAATCAGCCCCAGCATTTT.

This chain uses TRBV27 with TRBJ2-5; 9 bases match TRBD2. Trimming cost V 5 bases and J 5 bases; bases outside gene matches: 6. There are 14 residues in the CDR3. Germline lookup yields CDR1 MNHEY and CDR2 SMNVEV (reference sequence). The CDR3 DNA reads TGTGCCAGCAGTCCCCGGACTAGCGCTGAGACCCAGTACTTC. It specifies CASSPRTSAETQYF.

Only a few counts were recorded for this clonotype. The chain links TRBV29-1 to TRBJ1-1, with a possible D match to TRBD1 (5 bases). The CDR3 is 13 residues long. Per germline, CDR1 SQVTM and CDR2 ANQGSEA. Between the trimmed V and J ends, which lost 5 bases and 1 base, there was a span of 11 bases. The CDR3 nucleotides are TGCAGCGTTAGAACAGGAGCGAACACTGAAGCTTTCTTT. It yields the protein CSVRTGANTEAFF.

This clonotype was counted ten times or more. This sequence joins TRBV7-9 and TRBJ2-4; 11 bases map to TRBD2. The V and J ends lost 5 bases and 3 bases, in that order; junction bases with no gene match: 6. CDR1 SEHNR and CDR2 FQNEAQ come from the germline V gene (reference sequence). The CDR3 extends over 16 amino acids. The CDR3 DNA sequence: TGTGCCAGCAGCGGTAGCGGGAGGGCTAGCAAAAACATTCAGTACTTC. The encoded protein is CASSGSGRASKNIQYF.

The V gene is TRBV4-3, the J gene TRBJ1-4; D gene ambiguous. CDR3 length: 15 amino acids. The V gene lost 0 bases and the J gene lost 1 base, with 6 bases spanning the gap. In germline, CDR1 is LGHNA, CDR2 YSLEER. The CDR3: CASSQDLLTNEKLFF. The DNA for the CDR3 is TGCGCCAGCAGCCAAGATCTATTAACTAATGAAAAACTGTTTTTT.

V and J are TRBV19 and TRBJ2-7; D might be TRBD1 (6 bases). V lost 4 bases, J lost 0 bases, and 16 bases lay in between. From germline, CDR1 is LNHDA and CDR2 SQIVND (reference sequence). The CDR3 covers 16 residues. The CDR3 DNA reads TGTGCCAGTAGTAGAGCAGGGGTCCCGAACTCCTACGAGCAGTACTTC. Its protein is CASSRAGVPNSYEQYF.

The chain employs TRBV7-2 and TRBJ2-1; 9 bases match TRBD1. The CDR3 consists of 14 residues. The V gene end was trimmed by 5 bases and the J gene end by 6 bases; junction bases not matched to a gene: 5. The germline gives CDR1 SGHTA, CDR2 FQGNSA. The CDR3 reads CASSPQGAVNEQFF. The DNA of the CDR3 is TGTGCCAGCAGCCCACAGGGGGCGGTCAATGAGCAGTTCTTC.

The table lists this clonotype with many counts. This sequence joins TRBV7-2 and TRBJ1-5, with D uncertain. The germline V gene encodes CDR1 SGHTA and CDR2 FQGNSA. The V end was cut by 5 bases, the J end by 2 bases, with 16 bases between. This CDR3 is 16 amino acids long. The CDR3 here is CASSPRGPPGNQPQHF. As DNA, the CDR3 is TGTGCCAGCAGCCCCCGAGGTCCTCCGGGCAATCAGCCCCAGCATTTT.

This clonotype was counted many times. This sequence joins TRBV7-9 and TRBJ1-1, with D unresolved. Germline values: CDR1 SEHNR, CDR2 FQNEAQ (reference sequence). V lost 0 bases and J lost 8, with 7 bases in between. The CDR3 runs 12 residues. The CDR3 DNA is TGTGCCAGCAGCTTAGCGAAGGGAGAAGCTTTCTTT. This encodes CASSLAKGEAFF. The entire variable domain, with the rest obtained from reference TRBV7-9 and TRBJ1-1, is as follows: DTGVSQNPRHKITKRGQNVTFRCDPISEHNRLYWYRQTLGQGPEFLTYFQNEAQLEKSRLLSDRFSAERPKGSFSTLEIQRTEQGDSAMYLCASSLAKGEAFFGQGTRLTVV.

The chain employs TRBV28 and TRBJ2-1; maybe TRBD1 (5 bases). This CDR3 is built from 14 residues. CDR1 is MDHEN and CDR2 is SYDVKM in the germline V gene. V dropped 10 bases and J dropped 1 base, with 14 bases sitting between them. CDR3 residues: CATRQLLSYNEQFF. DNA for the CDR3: TGTGCCACGAGACAGCTTCTTTCCTACAATGAGCAGTTCTTC.

For the CDR3, the DNA is TGCAGTGCTAGAGCGAGACAGGGCAACTATGGCTACACCTTC. The encoded protein is CSARARQGNYGYTF. The rearrangement joins TRBV20-1 to TRBJ1-2; TRBD1 agrees at 7 bases. This CDR3 has 14 amino acids. Germline CDR1 DFQATT, CDR2 SNEGSKA (reference sequence). V shed 1 base and J 2 bases; nucleotides not matched to a gene: 4.

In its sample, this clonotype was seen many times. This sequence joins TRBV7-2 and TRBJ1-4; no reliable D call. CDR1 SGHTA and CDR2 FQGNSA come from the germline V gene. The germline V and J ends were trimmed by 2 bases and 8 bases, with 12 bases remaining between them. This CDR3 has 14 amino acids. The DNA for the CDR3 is TGTGCCAGCAGCTTAAGTACGGGGAGGGAAAAACTGTTTTTT. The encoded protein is CASSLSTGREKLFF.

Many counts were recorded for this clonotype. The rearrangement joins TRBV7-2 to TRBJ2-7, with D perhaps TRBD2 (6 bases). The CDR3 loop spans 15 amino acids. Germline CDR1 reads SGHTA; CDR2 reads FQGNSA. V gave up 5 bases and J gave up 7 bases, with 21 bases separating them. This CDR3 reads CASSPRGGRYEEQYF. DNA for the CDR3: TGTGCCAGCAGCCCCCGGGGAGGCCGGTATGAAGAGCAGTACTTC.

The CDR3 sequence: CASSLAVINSYNEQFF. In nucleotides, the CDR3 is TGCGCCAGCAGCTTGGCCGTTATTAACTCCTACAATGAGCAGTTCTTC. The chain links TRBV5-1 to TRBJ2-1; no clear D gene. The CDR3 has 16 residues. Trimming shortened V by 0 bases and J by 0 bases, and 10 bases separated the two germline ends. Germline V gives CDR1 SGHRS, CDR2 YFSETQ.

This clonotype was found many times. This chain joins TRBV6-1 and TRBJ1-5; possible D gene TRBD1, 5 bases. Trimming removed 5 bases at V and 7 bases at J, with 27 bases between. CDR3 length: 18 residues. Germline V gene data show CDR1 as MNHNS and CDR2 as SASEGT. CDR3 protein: CASSPRIRLGHFNQPQHF. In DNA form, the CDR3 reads TGTGCCAGCAGTCCCCGCATACGACTAGGACACTTTAACCAGCCCCAGCATTTT.

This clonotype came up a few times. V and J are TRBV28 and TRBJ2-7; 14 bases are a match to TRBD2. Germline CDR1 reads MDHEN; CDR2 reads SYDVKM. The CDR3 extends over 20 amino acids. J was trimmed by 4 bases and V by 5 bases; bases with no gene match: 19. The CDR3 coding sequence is TGTGCCAGCAGTGCATCCGGCATAAGGACTAGCGGGAGGAATCAATACGAGCAGTACTTC. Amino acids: CASSASGIRTSGRNQYEQYF.

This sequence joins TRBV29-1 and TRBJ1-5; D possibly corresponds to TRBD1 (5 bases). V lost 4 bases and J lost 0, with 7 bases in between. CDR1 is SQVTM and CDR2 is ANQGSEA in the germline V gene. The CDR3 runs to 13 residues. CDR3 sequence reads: CSVGGSSNQPQHF. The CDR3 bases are TGCAGCGTTGGGGGCAGTAGCAATCAGCCCCAGCATTTT.

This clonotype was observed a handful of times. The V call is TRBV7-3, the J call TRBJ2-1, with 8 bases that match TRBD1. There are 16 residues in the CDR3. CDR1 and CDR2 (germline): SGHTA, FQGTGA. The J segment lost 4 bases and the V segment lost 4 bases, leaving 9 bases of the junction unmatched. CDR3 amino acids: CASSSSPGGAYNEQFF. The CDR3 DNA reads TGTGCCAGCAGCTCCTCACCAGGGGGCGCTTACAATGAGCAGTTCTTC.